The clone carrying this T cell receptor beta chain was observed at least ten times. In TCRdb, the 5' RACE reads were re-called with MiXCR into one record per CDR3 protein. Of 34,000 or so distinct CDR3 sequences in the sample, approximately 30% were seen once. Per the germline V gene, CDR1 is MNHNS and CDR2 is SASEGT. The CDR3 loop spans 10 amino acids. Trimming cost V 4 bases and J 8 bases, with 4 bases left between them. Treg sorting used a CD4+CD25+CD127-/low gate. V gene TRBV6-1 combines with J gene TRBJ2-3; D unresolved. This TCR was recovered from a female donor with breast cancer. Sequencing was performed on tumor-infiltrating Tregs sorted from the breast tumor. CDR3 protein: CASSVFTQYF. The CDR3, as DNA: TGTGCCAGCAGTGTCTTTACGCAGTATTTT.